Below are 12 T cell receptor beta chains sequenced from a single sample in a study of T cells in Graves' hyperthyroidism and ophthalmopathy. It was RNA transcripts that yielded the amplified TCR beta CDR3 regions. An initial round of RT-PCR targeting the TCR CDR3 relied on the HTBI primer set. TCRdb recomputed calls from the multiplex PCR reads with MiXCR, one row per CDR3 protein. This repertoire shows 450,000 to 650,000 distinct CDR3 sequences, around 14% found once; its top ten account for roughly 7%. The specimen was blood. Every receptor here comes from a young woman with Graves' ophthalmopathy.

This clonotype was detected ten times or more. CDR3 amino acids: CASTSTGGEAFF. CDR3 nucleotide sequence: TGTGCCAGCACCTCGACAGGGGGCGAAGCTTTCTTT. V is TRBV6-1 and J is TRBJ1-1; 10 nucleotides line up with TRBD1. The V segment lost 7 bases and the J segment 8 bases; nucleotides outside the gene matches: 4. The CDR3 runs to 12 residues. In germline, CDR1 is MNHNS, CDR2 SASEGT.

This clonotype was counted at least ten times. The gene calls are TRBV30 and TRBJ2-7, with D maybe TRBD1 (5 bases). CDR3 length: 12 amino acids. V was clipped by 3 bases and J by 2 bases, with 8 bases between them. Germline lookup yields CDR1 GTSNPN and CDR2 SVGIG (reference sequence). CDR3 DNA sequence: TGTGCCTGGAGGGGGCTCCCCTACGAGCAGTACTTC. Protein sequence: CAWRGLPYEQYF.

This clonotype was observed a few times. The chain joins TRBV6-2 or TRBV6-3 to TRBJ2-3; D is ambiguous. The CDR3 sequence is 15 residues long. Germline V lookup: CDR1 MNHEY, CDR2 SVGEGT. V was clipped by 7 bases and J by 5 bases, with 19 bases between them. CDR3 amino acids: CASTLSRWKQDTQYF. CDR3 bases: TGTGCCAGCACCCTCTCCCGATGGAAGCAAGATACGCAGTATTTT.

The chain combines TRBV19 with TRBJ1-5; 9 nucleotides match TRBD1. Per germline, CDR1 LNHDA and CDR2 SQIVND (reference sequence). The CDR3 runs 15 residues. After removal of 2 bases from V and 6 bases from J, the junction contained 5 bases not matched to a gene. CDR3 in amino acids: CASSILGQGFQPQHF. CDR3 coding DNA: TGTGCCAGTAGTATATTGGGACAGGGTTTTCAGCCCCAGCATTTT. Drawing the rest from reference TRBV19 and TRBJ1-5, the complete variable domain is DGGITQSPKYLFRKEGQNVTLSCEQNLNHDAMYWYRQDPGQGLRLIYYSQIVNDFQKGDIAEGYSVSREKKESFPLTVTSAQKNPTAFYLCASSILGQGFQPQHFGDGTRLSIL.

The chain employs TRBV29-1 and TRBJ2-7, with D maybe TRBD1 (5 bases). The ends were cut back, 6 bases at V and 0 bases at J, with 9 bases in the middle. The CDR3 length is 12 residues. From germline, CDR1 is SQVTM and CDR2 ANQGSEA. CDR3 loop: CSVLDSSYEQYF. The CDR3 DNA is TGCAGCGTACTCGACAGCTCCTACGAGCAGTACTTC.

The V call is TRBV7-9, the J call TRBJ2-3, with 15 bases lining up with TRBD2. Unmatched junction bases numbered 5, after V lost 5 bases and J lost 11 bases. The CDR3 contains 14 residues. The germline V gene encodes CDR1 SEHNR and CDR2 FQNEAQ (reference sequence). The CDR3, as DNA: TGTGCCAGCAGCCGGACTAGCGGGAGGGGAGGGCAGTATTTT. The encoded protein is CASSRTSGRGGQYF.

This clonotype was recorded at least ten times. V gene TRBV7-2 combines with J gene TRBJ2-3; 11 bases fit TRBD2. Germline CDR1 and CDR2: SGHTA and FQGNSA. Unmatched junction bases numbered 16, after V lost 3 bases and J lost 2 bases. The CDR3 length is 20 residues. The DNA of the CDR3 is TGTGCCAGCAGCTTTATGCGGCGCCTGAGACTAGCGGGATACACAGATACGCAGTATTTT. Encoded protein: CASSFMRRLRLAGYTDTQYF.

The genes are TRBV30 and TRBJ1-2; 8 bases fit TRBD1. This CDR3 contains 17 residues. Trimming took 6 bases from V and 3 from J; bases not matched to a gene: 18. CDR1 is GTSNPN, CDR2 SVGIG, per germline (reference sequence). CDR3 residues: CACYGARQGFRDYGYTF. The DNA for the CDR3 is TGTGCCTGCTATGGGGCCCGACAGGGGTTTAGAGACTATGGCTACACCTTC.

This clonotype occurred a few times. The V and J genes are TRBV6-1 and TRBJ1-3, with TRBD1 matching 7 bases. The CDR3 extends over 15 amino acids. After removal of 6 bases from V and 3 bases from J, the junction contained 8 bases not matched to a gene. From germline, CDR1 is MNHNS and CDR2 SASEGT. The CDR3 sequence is CASSILQGSGNTIYF. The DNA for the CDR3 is TGTGCCAGCAGCATATTACAGGGGAGTGGAAACACCATATATTTT.

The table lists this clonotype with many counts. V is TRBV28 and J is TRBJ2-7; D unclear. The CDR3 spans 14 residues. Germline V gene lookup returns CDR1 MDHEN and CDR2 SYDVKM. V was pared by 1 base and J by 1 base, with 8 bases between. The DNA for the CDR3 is TGTGCCAGCAGTTTATTTCAGAGTTCCTACGAGCAGTACTTC. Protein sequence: CASSLFQSSYEQYF. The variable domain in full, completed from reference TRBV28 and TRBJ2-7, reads DVKVTQSSRYLVKRTGEKVFLECVQDMDHENMFWYRQDPGLGLRLIYFSYDVKMKEKGDIPEGYSVSREKKERFSLILESASTNQTSMYLCASSLFQSSYEQYFGPGTRLTVT.

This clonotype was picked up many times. The CDR3 loop reads CASSRPGNTEAFF. DNA for the CDR3: TGTGCCAGCAGCCGTCCTGGGAACACTGAAGCTTTCTTT. This chain connects TRBV6-1 to TRBJ1-1; D gene uncertain. V lost 6 bases to trimming and J lost 1 base, with 9 bases between them. CDR1 is MNHNS, CDR2 SASEGT, per germline. This CDR3 has 13 amino acids.

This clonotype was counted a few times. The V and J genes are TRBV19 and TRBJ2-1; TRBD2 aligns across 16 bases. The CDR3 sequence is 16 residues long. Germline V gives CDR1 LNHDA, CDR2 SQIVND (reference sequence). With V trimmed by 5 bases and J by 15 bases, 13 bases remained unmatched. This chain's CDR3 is CASSGGTSGGAVRGFF. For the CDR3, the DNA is TGTGCCAGTAGTGGGGGGACTAGCGGGGGGGCCGTACGGGGGTTCTTC.